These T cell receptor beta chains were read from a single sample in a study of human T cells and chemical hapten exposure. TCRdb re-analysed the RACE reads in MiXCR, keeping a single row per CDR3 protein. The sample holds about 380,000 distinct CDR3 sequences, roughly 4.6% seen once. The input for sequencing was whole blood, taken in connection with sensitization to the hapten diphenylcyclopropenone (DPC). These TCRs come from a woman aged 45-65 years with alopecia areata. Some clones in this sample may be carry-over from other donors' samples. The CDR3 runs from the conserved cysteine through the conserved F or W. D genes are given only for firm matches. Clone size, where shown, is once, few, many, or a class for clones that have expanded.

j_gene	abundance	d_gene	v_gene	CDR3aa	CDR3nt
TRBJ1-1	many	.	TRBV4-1	CASSRGPSTEAFF	TGCGCCAGCAGCCGGGGGCCCAGCACTGAAGCTTTCTTT
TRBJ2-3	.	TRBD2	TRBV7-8	CASSLTGTSGIYTQYF	TGTGCCAGCAGCTTAACAGGGACTAGCGGGATCTATACGCAGTATTTT
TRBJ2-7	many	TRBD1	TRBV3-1	CASSQDGYEGTEREQYF	TGTGCCAGCAGCCAAGATGGGTATGAGGGGACAGAGAGGGAGCAGTACTTC
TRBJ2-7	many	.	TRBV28	CASSLLRDSYEQYF	TGTGCCAGCAGTTTACTCAGGGATTCCTACGAGCAGTACTTC
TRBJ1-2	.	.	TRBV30	CAWRQDGYTF	TGTGCCTGGAGACAGGATGGCTACACCTTC
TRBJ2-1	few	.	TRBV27	CASSRPGGEQFF	TGTGCCAGCAGTCGGCCGGGCGGTGAGCAGTTCTTC
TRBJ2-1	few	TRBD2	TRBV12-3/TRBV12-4	CASSLRSGLATDNEQFF	TGTGCCAGCAGTCTTCGGTCGGGACTAGCAACGGACAATGAGCAGTTCTTC
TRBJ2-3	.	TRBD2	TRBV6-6	CASSYSIGTSGGDTQYF	TGTGCCAGCAGTTACTCGATCGGGACTAGCGGGGGAGATACGCAGTATTTT
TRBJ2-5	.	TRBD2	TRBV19	CASSIGSGSPETQYF	TGTGCCAGTAGTATAGGTAGCGGGAGTCCGGAGACCCAGTACTTC
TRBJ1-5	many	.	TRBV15	CATSRDVGADQPQHF	TGTGCCACCAGCAGAGATGTAGGGGCGGATCAGCCCCAGCATTTT
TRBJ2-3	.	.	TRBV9	CASSVEGVTDTQYF	TGTGCCAGCAGCGTAGAAGGGGTCACAGATACGCAGTATTTT
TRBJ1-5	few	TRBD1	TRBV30	CAWSRTGGNQPQHF	TGTGCCTGGAGTAGAACAGGGGGCAATCAGCCCCAGCATTTT
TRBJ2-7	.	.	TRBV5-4	CASSLTLGEQYF	TGTGCCAGCAGCTTGACACTGGGCGAGCAGTACTTC
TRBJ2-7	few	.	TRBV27	CASRCQGMGYKRRDEQYF	TGTGCCAGCAGATGCCAGGGGATGGGGTATAAGCGGAGGGACGAGCAGTACTTC
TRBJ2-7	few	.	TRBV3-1	CASSQELTSKQYF	TGTGCCAGCAGCCAAGAACTGACCTCTAAGCAGTACTTC
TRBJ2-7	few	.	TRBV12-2	CASRPVHRLYEQYF	TGTGCAAGTCGCCCGGTACACCGACTATACGAGCAGTACTTC
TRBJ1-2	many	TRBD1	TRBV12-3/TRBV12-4	CASSGQGFYGYTF	TGTGCCAGCAGTGGACAGGGCTTCTATGGCTACACCTTC
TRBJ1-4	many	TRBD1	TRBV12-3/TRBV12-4	CASSQQGAATNEKLFF	TGTGCCAGCAGTCAACAGGGGGCCGCAACTAATGAAAAACTGTTTTTT
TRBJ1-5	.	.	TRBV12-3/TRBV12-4	CASSPTSGQPQHF	TGTGCCAGCAGTCCCACCTCGGGTCAGCCCCAGCATTTT
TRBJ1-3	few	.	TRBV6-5	CASSLDANSGNTIYF	TGTGCCAGCAGCTTGGACGCGAACTCTGGAAACACCATATATTTT
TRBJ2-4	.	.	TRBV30	CAWSPADTALTKNIQYF	TGTGCCTGGAGTCCAGCCGATACCGCTCTCACCAAAAACATTCAGTACTTC
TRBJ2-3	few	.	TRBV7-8	CASSLPGVRLPTDTQYF	TGTGCCAGCAGCTTACCTGGGGTCCGCCTGCCGACAGATACGCAGTATTTT
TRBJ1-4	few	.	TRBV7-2	CASSSGGRGEKLFF	TGTGCCAGCAGCTCGGGAGGGCGAGGGGAAAAACTGTTTTTT
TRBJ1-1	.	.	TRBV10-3	CAISSSSESEAFF	TGTGCCATCAGCTCGTCGTCCGAGTCCGAAGCTTTCTTT
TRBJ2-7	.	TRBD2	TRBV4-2	CASSQPGLAGGKYEQYF	TGTGCCAGCAGCCAACCGGGACTAGCGGGAGGCAAGTACGAGCAGTACTTC
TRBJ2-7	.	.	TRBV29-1	CSVDRGFGNEQYF	TGCAGCGTTGACCGGGGGTTCGGGAACGAGCAGTACTTC
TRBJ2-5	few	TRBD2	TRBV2	CASLSASGRETQYF	TGTGCCAGCCTATCGGCTAGCGGGAGAGAGACCCAGTACTTC
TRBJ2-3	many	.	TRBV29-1	CSTRTTDTQYF	TGCAGCACAAGGACCACAGATACGCAGTATTTT
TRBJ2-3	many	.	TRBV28	CASTQDGAGHTDTQYF	TGTGCCAGCACCCAGGACGGGGCAGGCCACACAGATACGCAGTATTTT
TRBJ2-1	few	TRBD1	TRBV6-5	CASSPTGTGSYNEQFF	TGTGCCAGCAGCCCGACAGGGACGGGCTCCTACAATGAGCAGTTCTTC
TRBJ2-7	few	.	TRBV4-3	CASSQDMGAGEQYF	TGCGCCAGCAGCCAAGATATGGGGGCTGGTGAGCAGTACTTC
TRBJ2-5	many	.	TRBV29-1	CSVGRSGETQYF	TGCAGCGTTGGGAGGAGCGGAGAGACCCAGTACTTC
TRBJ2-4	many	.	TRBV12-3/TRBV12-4	CASSLRKNIQYF	TGTGCCAGCAGTTTGCGGAAAAACATTCAGTACTTC
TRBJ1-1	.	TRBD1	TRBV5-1	CASSLGQGVQNTEAFF	TGCGCCAGCAGCTTGGGGCAGGGGGTCCAGAACACTGAAGCTTTCTTT
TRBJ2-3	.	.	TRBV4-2	CASSQDKVAGADTQYF	TGTGCCAGCAGCCAAGATAAAGTAGCCGGGGCAGATACGCAGTATTTT
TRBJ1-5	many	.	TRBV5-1	CASSSGAGRDQPQHF	TGCGCCAGCAGCTCTGGGGCAGGGCGCGATCAGCCCCAGCATTTT
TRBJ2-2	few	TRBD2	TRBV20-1	CSASKTSGSLKTGELFF	TGCAGTGCTAGCAAGACTAGCGGGAGCTTAAAGACCGGGGAGCTGTTTTTT
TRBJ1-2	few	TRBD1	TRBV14	CASSQGSGGREGYTF	TGTGCCAGCAGCCAAGGATCAGGGGGGCGCGAAGGCTACACCTTC
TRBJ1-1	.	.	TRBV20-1	CSARDEGDYKAFF	TGCAGTGCTAGAGATGAGGGGGACTATAAGGCTTTCTTT
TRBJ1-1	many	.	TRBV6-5	CASSYPIGEAFF	TGTGCCAGCAGTTATCCCATAGGGGAAGCTTTCTTT
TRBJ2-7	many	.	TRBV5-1	CASSSRDLGDYEQYF	TGCGCCAGCAGCTCCCGGGACCTAGGAGACTACGAGCAGTACTTC
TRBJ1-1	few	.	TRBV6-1	CASSYQENTEAFF	TGTGCCAGCAGTTATCAGGAGAACACTGAAGCTTTCTTT
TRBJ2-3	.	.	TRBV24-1	CATSDLGGPDTQYF	TGTGCCACCAGTGATTTAGGAGGCCCAGATACGCAGTATTTT
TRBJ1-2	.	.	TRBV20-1	CSARDLAGAYGYTF	TGCAGTGCTAGAGATCTAGCGGGTGCCTATGGCTACACCTTC
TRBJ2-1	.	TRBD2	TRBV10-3	CAISEASGIDEQFF	TGTGCCATCAGTGAGGCTAGCGGGATCGATGAGCAGTTCTTC
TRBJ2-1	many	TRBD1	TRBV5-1	CASSLGQGWDNEQFF	TGCGCCAGCAGCCTCGGACAGGGCTGGGACAATGAGCAGTTCTTC
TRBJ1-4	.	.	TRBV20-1	CSAYPPNEKLFF	TGCAGTGCTTACCCACCGAATGAAAAACTGTTTTTT
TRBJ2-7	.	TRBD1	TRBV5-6	CASSWGQGADEQYF	TGTGCCAGCAGCTGGGGACAGGGGGCCGACGAGCAGTACTTC
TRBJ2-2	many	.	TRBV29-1	CSVDSSNTGELFF	TGCAGCGTTGATTCTTCGAACACCGGGGAGCTGTTTTTT
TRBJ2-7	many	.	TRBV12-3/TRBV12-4	CASTQGGASYEQYF	TGTGCCAGCACTCAGGGGGGCGCATCCTACGAGCAGTACTTC
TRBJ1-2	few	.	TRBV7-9	CASITPSANYGYTF	TGTGCCAGCATCACACCATCCGCTAACTATGGCTACACCTTC
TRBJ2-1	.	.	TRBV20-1	CSETGGLGKEQFF	TGCAGTGAAACGGGGGGCCTTGGGAAGGAGCAGTTCTTC
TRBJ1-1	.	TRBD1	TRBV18	CASSLLRDRGPNEAFF	TGTGCCAGCTCACTCCTCCGGGACAGGGGGCCGAATGAAGCTTTCTTT
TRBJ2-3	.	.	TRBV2	CASGIDTQYF	TGTGCCAGTGGGATAGATACGCAGTATTTT
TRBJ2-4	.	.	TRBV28	CASSSAGEAKNIQYF	TGTGCCAGCAGTTCAGCAGGGGAGGCCAAAAACATTCAGTACTTC
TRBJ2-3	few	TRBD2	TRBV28	CASSKRGSTDTQYF	TGTGCCAGCAGTAAGCGGGGGAGCACAGATACGCAGTATTTT
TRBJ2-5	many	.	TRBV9	CASSQGAEETQYF	TGTGCCAGCAGTCAAGGGGCGGAAGAGACCCAGTACTTC
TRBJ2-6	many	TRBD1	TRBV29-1	CSVDGPGGSSGANVLTF	TGCAGCGTTGATGGACCAGGGGGATCGTCTGGGGCCAACGTCCTGACTTTC
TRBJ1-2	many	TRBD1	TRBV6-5	CAVSPTGVYGYTF	TGTGCCGTCAGCCCCACAGGGGTGTACGGCTACACCTTC